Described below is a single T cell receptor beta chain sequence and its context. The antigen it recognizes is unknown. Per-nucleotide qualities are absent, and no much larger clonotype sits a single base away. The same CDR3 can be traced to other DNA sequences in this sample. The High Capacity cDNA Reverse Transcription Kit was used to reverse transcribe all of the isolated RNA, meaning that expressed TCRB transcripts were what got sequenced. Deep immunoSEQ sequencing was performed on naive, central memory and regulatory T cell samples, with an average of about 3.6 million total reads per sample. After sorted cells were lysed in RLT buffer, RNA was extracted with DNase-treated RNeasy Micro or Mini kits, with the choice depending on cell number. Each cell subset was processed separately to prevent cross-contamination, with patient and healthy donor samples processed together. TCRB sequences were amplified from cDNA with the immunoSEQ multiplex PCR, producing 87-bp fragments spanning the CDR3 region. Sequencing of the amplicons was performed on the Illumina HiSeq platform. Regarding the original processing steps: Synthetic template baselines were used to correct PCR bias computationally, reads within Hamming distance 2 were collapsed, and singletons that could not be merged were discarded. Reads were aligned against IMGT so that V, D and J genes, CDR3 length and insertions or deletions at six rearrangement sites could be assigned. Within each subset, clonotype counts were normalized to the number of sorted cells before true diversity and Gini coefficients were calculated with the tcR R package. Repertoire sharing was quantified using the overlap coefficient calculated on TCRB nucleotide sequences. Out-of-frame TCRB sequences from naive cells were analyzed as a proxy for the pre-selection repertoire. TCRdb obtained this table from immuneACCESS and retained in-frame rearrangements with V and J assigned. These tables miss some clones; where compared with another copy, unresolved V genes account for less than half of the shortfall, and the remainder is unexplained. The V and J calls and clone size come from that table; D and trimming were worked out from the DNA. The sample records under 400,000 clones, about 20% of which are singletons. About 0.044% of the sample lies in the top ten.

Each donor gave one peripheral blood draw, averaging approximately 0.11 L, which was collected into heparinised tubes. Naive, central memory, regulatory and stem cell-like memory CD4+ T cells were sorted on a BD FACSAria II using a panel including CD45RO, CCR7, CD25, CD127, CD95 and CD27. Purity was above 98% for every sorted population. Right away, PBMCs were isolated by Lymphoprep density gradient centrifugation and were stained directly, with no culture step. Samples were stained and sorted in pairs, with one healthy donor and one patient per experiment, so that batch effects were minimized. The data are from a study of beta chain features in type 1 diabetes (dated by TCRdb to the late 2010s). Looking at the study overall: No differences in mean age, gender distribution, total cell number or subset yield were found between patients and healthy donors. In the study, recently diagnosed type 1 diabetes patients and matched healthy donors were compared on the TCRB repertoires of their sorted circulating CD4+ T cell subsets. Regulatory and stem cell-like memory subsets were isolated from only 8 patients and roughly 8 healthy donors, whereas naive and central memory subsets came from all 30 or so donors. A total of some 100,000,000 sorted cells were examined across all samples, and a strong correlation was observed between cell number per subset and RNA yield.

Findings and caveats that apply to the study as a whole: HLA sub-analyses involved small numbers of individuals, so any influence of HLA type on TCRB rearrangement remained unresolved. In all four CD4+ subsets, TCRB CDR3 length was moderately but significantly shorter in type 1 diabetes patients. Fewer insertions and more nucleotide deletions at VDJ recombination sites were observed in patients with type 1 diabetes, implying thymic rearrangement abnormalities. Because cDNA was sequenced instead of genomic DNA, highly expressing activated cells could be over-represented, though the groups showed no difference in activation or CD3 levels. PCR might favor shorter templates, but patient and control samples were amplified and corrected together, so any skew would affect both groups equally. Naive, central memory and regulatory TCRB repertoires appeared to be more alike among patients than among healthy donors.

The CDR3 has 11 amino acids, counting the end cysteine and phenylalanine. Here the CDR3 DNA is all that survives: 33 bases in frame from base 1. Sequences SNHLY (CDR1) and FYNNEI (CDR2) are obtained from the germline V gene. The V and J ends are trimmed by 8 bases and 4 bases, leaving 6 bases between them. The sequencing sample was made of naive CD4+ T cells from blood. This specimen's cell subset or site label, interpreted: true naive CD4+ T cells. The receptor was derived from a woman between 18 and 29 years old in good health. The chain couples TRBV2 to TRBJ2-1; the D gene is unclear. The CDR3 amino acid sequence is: CASSVYNEQFF. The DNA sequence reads TGTGCCAGCTCTGTTTACAATGAGCAGTTCTTC.